This T cell receptor (beta chain) is from a study of T-cell reconstitution after alpha-beta-depleted transplantation in children. Findings and caveats of the study: At around two months after transplant, the alpha-beta T cells were reportedly derived from several hundred expanded clones that came from non-depleted graft cells.

At least ten counts were recorded for this clonotype. Antigen unknown. CDR1 and CDR2 (germline): ENHRY, SYGVKD. Trimming removed 4 bases from V and 3 bases from J, with 9 bases in between. This CDR3 has 13 amino acids. Unique molecular identifiers were used in preparing the TCRbeta library. TCRdb redid the calling of the PCR reads with MiXCR, one entry per CDR3 protein. Altogether more than 85,000 distinct CDR3 sequences are present, approximately 6% being singletons, with the ten largest covering around 5.6%. The source material was PBMCs, mostly from graft donor cells, sampled 60 days after TCRalphabeta/CD19-depleted stem cell transplant. The rearrangement links TRBV10-3 to TRBJ1-1; possible D gene TRBD1, 5 bases. This receptor was identified in a female patient aged 2 to 10 who had a stem cell transplant for Fanconi anemia, so the T cells may come from the graft donor. In DNA form, the CDR3 reads TGTGCCATCAGTGGACAGCTGTACACTGAAGCTTTCTTT. It translates to CAISGQLYTEAFF.